One sample yielded the 25 T cell receptor beta chains listed below, sequenced in a study of cytomegalovirus exposure and HLA in healthy donors. Primers: 60 Vbeta forward and 13 Jbeta reverse. Profiling relied on immunoSEQ multiplex PCR, and the TCRdb table lists in-frame clones only, not all of them. Its listing shows about 150,000 clones. The sequenced sample was PBMCs. These receptors were collected from a woman between 50 and 59 years old in good health and CMV-seronegative.

V is TRBV5-1 and J is TRBJ2-7, with TRBD1 as a possible D gene (6 bases). The V end lost 4 bases, the J end lost 0 bases, and 23 bases lay between the germline ends. The CDR3 runs 18 residues. CDR1 SGHRS and CDR2 YFSETQ come from the germline V gene. CDR3 sequence (DNA): TGCGCCAGCAGCCCCCGGGACATTAGTCGACTGAGCTCCTACGAGCAGTACTTC. It is translated as CASSPRDISRLSSYEQYF.

The chain employs TRBV4-1 and TRBJ2-7; 10 bases map to TRBD1. Germline V CDR1 and CDR2: MGHRA, YSYEKL. Trimming took 6 bases from V and 2 from J; bases not matched to a gene: 10. CDR3 length: 16 amino acids. CDR3 bases: TGCGCCAGCAGACTCCGACAGGGGGCCCCCCCCTACGAGCAGTACTTC. It yields the protein CASRLRQGAPPYEQYF.

The V and J genes are TRBV2 and TRBJ1-1; 7 bases map to TRBD1. The CDR3 runs 14 residues. The J segment lost 8 bases and the V segment lost 3 bases, leaving 9 bases of the junction unmatched. The germline V gene has CDR1 SNHLY and CDR2 FYNNEI. This CDR3 is CASSDGRGGQEAFF. CDR3 in DNA: TGTGCCAGCAGTGATGGTCGAGGGGGACAGGAAGCTTTCTTT.

The chain is built from TRBV19 and TRBJ1-5; tentative D call: TRBD1 (5 bases). Trimming pared 7 bases from V and 5 bases from J, leaving 15 bases between. CDR3 length: 14 amino acids. Looked up from germline, CDR1 is LNHDA and CDR2 is SQIVND (reference sequence). The CDR3, as DNA: TGTGCCAGTACCACAGGCGCCAGATATCAGCCCCAGCATTTT. It specifies CASTTGARYQPQHF.

The chain carries TRBV9 and TRBJ2-5; perhaps TRBD2 as D (6 bases). Germline CDR1 and CDR2: SGDLS and YYNGEE. V dropped 4 bases and J dropped 5 bases, with 18 bases sitting between them. The CDR3 runs to 15 residues. CDR3 sequence reads: CASSYAWGESETQYF. The DNA for the CDR3 is TGTGCCAGCAGCTATGCCTGGGGGGAAAGCGAGACCCAGTACTTC.

The chain has TRBV7-9 and TRBJ2-5; weak D call: TRBD2 (6 bases). Germline V gives CDR1 SEHNR, CDR2 FQNEAQ (reference sequence). V dropped 8 bases and J dropped 5 bases, with 12 bases sitting between them. This CDR3 spans 12 amino acids. The CDR3 sequence is CASDGGSETQYF. In DNA form, the CDR3 reads TGTGCCAGCGACGGGGGATCGGAGACCCAGTACTTC.

The chain combines TRBV18 with TRBJ1-2, with TRBD1 as a possible D gene (5 bases). CDR3 length: 16 amino acids. Germline V gives CDR1 KGHSH, CDR2 LQKENI. Trimming took off 4 bases at V and 8 bases at J, with 23 bases between the two ends. The CDR3 protein is CASSHFGQDPLWGYTF. Written as DNA, the CDR3 is TGTGCCAGCTCACATTTCGGACAAGATCCCTTATGGGGCTACACCTTC.

The rearrangement uses TRBV28 and TRBJ1-1, with a tentative D call TRBD1 (6 bases). Germline CDR1 reads MDHEN; CDR2 reads SYDVKM. This CDR3 region has 13 residues. Trimming shortened V by 8 bases and J by 10 bases, and 20 bases separated the two germline ends. The CDR3 reads CASGSGEGGGAFF. In nucleotides, the CDR3 is TGTGCCAGCGGCTCTGGGGAGGGAGGGGGAGCTTTCTTT.

V and J are TRBV2 and TRBJ2-1; the match to TRBD2 covers 9 bases. The germline V gene encodes CDR1 SNHLY and CDR2 FYNNEI. This CDR3 comprises 13 residues. With 6 bases clipped from V and 8 bases from J, the junction kept 5 bases outside the gene matches. Here the CDR3 reads CASRGLAFYEQFF. In DNA form, the CDR3 reads TGTGCCAGCAGAGGACTAGCGTTCTATGAGCAGTTCTTC. Full variable domain (remainder filled in from reference TRBV2 and TRBJ2-1): EPEVTQTPSHQVTQMGQEVILRCVPISNHLYFYWYRQILGQKVEFLVSFYNNEISEKSEIFDDQFSVERPDGSNFTLKIRSTKLEDSAMYFCASRGLAFYEQFFGPGTRLTVL.

The chain joins TRBV28 to TRBJ1-2; D perhaps matches TRBD1 (6 bases). This CDR3 contains 14 residues. V was cut by 6 bases and J by 3 bases, with 14 bases left in between. The germline CDR1 and CDR2 sequences are MDHEN and SYDVKM. The CDR3 coding sequence is TGTGCCAGCAGCTTCGGGAGGACAGACTATGGCTACACCTTC. Translating it yields CASSFGRTDYGYTF.

The chain employs TRBV4-2 and TRBJ2-7; 9 nucleotides agree with TRBD2. Unmatched junction bases numbered 34, after V lost 3 bases and J lost 10 bases. Germline CDR1 and CDR2: LGHNA and YNFKEQ. CDR3 length: 22 amino acids. This CDR3 is CASSQGDWREGLARENPRGQYF. The DNA for the CDR3 is TGTGCCAGCAGCCAGGGTGACTGGCGGGAGGGCCTGGCACGCGAGAACCCACGGGGCCAGTACTTC.

This chain uses TRBV5-8 with TRBJ2-3; 8 positions match TRBD2. J was trimmed by 6 bases and V by 3 bases; bases with no gene match: 15. Germline V CDR1 and CDR2: SGHTS, YDEGEE. This CDR3 is 17 amino acids long. Written as DNA, the CDR3 is TGTGCCAGCAGCTGGGGGTTTAGCGGGACCAACTGGGATACGCAGTATTTT. It specifies CASSWGFSGTNWDTQYF. The full variable domain, in which reference TRBV5-8 and TRBJ2-3 provide the parts outside the CDR3, is EAGVTQSPTHLIKTRGQQATLRCSPISGHTSVYWYQQALGLGLQFLLWYDEGEERNRGNFPPRFSGRQFPNYSSELNVNALELEDSALYLCASSWGFSGTNWDTQYFGPGTRLTVL.

CDR3 sequence: CASSPVQETQYF. In nucleotides, the CDR3 is TGTGCCAGCAGCCCCGTACAAGAGACCCAGTACTTC. The chain couples TRBV7-2 to TRBJ2-5; D is uncertain. This CDR3 is built from 12 residues. V shed 5 bases and J shed 2 bases, with 6 bases lying between them. The V gene's germline CDR1 is SGHTA and CDR2 FQGNSA.

V usage is TRBV30 and J usage is TRBJ2-1; 10 bases agree with TRBD1. The junction had 8 bases not matched to a gene; V was cut back by 2 bases and J by 10 bases. Germline V gives CDR1 GTSNPN, CDR2 SVGIG (reference sequence). The CDR3 length is 14 residues. The DNA for the CDR3 is TGTGCCTGGAGTCCCGGGACAGGGGTTCGGGAGCAGTTCTTC. Protein sequence: CAWSPGTGVREQFF.

The CDR3 protein is CASSAMGLTDTQYF. The CDR3 DNA is TGTGCCAGCAGTGCGATGGGACTCACAGATACGCAGTATTTT. This rearrangement joins TRBV2 to TRBJ2-3; possibly TRBD2 for D (6 bases). V gave up 4 bases and J gave up 2 bases, with 10 bases separating them. Germline CDR1 is SNHLY and CDR2 is FYNNEI. The CDR3 runs to 14 residues.

The chain uses TRBV5-1 and TRBJ2-1; 7 bases align to TRBD1. CDR3 length: 15 amino acids. The V gene's germline CDR1 is SGHRS and CDR2 YFSETQ. J was trimmed by 0 bases and V by 1 base; bases with no gene match: 1. This CDR3 is CASSLRDSSYNEQFF. DNA for the CDR3: TGCGCCAGCAGCTTGCGGGACAGCTCCTACAATGAGCAGTTCTTC.

This chain joins TRBV30 and TRBJ2-7; 9 bases map to TRBD2. The CDR3 has 13 amino acids. V lost 3 bases and J lost 2; bases outside the gene matches: 2. In germline, CDR1 is GTSNPN, CDR2 SVGIG (reference sequence). In DNA form, the CDR3 reads TGTGCCTGGAGCAAGCGGGGGGCCTACGAGCAGTACTTC. This codes for CAWSKRGAYEQYF.

The chain's CDR3 is CASSQDRSVRGQPTADGNQPQHF. CDR3 bases: TGTGCCAGCAGCCAAGATCGTAGTGTACGGGGACAGCCCACTGCCGATGGCAATCAGCCCCAGCATTTT. The chain combines TRBV4-2 with TRBJ1-5, with 7 positions matching TRBD1. The CDR3 loop spans 23 amino acids. The germline gives CDR1 LGHNA, CDR2 YNFKEQ. The J segment lost 2 bases and the V segment lost 0 bases, leaving 25 bases of the junction unmatched.

V is TRBV5-1 and J is TRBJ2-2; 10 bases map to TRBD1. CDR3 length: 16 amino acids. Trimming removed 4 bases from V and 0 bases from J; junction bases left unmatched: 3. Germline CDR1 and CDR2: SGHRS and YFSETQ. The CDR3 coding sequence is TGCGCCAGCAGCCGACAGGGGGCTACGAACACCGGGGAGCTGTTTTTT. This translates into CASSRQGATNTGELFF.

The CDR3 is CASSLAGNHNEQFF. The CDR3 DNA reads TGTGCCAGCAGCTTAGCCGGGAATCACAATGAGCAGTTCTTC. J is TRBJ2-1 and V is TRBV5-8; D possibly corresponds to TRBD2 (5 bases). The germline gives CDR1 SGHTS, CDR2 YDEGEE. This CDR3 region has 14 residues. Trimming stripped 2 bases from V and 5 bases from J, with 11 bases between.

The CDR3 DNA follows: TGTGCCAGCAGGTCCGGGGTAGGGGGCTTGACAGATACGCAGTATTTT. Its translation is CASRSGVGGLTDTQYF. The V gene is TRBV7-8, the J gene TRBJ2-3; 7 bases map to TRBD1. CDR1 and CDR2 (germline): SGHVS, FQNEAQ. J lost 3 bases, V lost 6 bases, and 12 bases had no gene match. The CDR3 is made up of 16 amino acids.

J is TRBJ1-1 and V is TRBV27; TRBD1 matches at 7 bases. The germline V gene encodes CDR1 MNHEY and CDR2 SMNVEV (reference sequence). The CDR3 extends over 14 amino acids. The V segment lost 5 bases and the J segment 1 base; nucleotides outside the gene matches: 4. CDR3 in amino acids: CASSPTGTNTEAFF. The DNA for the CDR3 is TGTGCCAGCAGTCCGACAGGGACGAACACTGAAGCTTTCTTT.

The chain joins TRBV5-1 to TRBJ2-7, with TRBD1 as a possible D gene (5 bases). V lost 1 base to trimming and J lost 2 bases, with 13 bases between them. Germline V CDR1 and CDR2: SGHRS, YFSETQ. This CDR3 comprises 15 residues. Here the CDR3 DNA reads TGCGCCAGCAGCTTGTCCGGCCAGGGCACCTACGAGCAGTACTTC. Translated, it gives CASSLSGQGTYEQYF.

V is TRBV7-9 and J is TRBJ2-2, with a tentative D call TRBD2 (6 bases). Trimming removed 8 bases from V and 5 bases from J, with 6 bases in between. The germline gives CDR1 SEHNR, CDR2 FQNEAQ (reference sequence). The CDR3 spans 11 residues. The CDR3 DNA sequence: TGTGCCAGCGGGGGGACCGGGGAGCTGTTTTTT. It encodes CASGGTGELFF.

The chain has TRBV6-1 and TRBJ1-5, with D possibly TRBD1 on 5 matching bases. V was shortened by 4 bases and J by 7 bases, with 14 bases between the two germline ends. There are 14 residues in the CDR3. The V gene's germline CDR1 is MNHNS and CDR2 SASEGT. The chain's CDR3 is CASSGQTLIQPQHF. In DNA, the CDR3 is TGTGCCAGCAGTGGACAGACACTAATCCAGCCCCAGCATTTT.